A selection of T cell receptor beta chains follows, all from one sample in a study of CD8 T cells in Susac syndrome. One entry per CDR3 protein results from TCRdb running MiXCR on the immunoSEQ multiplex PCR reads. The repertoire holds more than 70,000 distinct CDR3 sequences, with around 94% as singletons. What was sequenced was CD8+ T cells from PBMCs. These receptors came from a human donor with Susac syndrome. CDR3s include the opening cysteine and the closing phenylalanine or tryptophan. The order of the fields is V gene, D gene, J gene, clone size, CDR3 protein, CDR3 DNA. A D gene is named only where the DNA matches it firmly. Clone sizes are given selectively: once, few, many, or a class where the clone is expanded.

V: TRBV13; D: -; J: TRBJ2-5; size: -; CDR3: CASSLGLKETQYF; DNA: TGTGCCAGCAGCCTGGGACTTAAAGAGACCCAGTACTTC
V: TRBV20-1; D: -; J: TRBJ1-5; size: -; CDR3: CSARGAGTVSNQPQHF; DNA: TGCAGTGCCCGAGGGGCTGGCACAGTATCCAATCAGCCCCAGCATTTT
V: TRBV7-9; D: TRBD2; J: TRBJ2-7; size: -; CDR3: CASRGAGEHEQYF; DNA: TGTGCCAGCAGAGGAGCGGGGGAACACGAGCAGTACTTC
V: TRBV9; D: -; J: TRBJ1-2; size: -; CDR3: CASSVRTTGYTF; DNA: TGTGCCAGCAGCGTAAGGACGACGGGGTACACCTTC
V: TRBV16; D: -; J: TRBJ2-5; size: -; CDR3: CASSEDGKETQYF; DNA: TGTGCCAGCAGCGAGGATGGAAAAGAGACCCAGTACTTC
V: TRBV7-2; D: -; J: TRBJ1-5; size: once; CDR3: CASSSDGTPRNQPQHF; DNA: TGTGCCAGCAGTTCCGACGGGACTCCCCGTAACCAGCCCCAGCATTTT
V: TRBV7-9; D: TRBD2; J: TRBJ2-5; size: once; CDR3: CASSLAGTSRETQYF; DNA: TGTGCCAGCAGCTTAGCGGGGACTAGCCGGGAGACCCAGTACTTC
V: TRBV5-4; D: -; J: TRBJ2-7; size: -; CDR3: CASSLKGYEQYF; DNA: TGTGCCAGCAGCTTGAAGGGATACGAGCAGTACTTC
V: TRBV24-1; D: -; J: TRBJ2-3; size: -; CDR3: CATTLNRVGTDTQYF; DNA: TGTGCCACCACCCTAAACAGGGTTGGCACAGATACGCAGTATTTT
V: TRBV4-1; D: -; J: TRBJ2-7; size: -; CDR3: CASSLSTDYEQYF; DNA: TGCGCCAGCAGCCTCTCGACAGACTACGAGCAGTACTTC
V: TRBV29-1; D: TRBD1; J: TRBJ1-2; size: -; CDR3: CSVPGGRGYTF; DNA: TGCAGCGTCCCAGGGGGTCGTGGCTACACCTTC
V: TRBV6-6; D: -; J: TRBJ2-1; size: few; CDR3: CASSYPQNEQFF; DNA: TGTGCCAGCAGTTACCCTCAGAATGAGCAGTTCTTC
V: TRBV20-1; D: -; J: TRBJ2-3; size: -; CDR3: CSARDKVVALLTDTQYF; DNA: TGCAGTGCTAGAGATAAGGTGGTGGCCCTTTTAACAGATACGCAGTATTTT
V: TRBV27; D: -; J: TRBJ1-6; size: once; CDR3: CASSLGAGNNSPLHF; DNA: TGTGCCAGCAGTTTAGGGGCAGGGAATAATTCACCCCTCCACTTT
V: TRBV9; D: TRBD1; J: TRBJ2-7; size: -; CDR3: CASGAGGSGYEQYF; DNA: TGTGCCAGCGGGGCAGGGGGCTCCGGCTACGAGCAGTACTTC
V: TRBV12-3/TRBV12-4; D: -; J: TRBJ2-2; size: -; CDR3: CASSLRVGELFF; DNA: TGTGCCAGCAGTTTAAGGGTCGGGGAGCTGTTTTTT
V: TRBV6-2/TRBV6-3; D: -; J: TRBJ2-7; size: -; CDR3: CASSAAAYEQYF; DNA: TGTGCCAGCAGCGCAGCAGCCTACGAGCAGTACTTC
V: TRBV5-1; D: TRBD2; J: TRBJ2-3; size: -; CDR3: CASSFGTSGGTTDTQYF; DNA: TGCGCCAGCAGCTTTGGGACTAGCGGGGGGACCACAGATACGCAGTATTTT
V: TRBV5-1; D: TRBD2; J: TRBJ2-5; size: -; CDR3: CASSSSLADETQYF; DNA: TGCGCCAGCAGCTCATCCCTAGCGGATGAGACCCAGTACTTC
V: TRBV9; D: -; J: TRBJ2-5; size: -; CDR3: CASSVVGEETQYF; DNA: TGTGCCAGCAGCGTAGTTGGGGAAGAGACCCAGTACTTC
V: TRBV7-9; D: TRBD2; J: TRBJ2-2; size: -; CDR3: CASSFGRDAGELFF; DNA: TGTGCCAGCAGCTTCGGGAGGGACGCCGGGGAGCTGTTTTTT
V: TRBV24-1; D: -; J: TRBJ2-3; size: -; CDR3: CATSGGTEYHDTQYF; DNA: TGTGCCACCAGTGGCGGAACGGAGTATCACGATACGCAGTATTTT
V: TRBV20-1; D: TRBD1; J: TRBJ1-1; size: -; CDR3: CSASPMRRTGETEAFF; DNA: TGCAGTGCTAGTCCAATGAGAAGGACAGGGGAGACTGAAGCTTTCTTT
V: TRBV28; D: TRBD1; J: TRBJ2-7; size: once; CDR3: CASSFSTGKPYEQYF; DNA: TGTGCCAGCAGTTTTTCGACAGGGAAGCCCTACGAGCAGTACTTC
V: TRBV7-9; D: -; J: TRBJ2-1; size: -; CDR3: CASSISEVGYNEQFF; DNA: TGTGCCAGCAGCATCTCCGAGGTGGGCTACAATGAGCAGTTCTTC
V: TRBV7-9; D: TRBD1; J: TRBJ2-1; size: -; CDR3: CASRGQGGNEQFF; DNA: TGTGCCAGCAGGGGACAGGGTGGCAATGAGCAGTTCTTC
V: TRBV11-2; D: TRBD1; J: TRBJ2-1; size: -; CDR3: CASSSMDPDRGPYNEQFF; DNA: TGTGCCAGCAGCTCGATGGACCCCGACAGGGGCCCTTACAATGAGCAGTTCTTC
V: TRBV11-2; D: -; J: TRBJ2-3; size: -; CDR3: CASSLRNFGTDTQYF; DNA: TGTGCCAGCAGCTTAAGGAATTTCGGCACGGATACGCAGTATTTT
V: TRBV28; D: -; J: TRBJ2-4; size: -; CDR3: CATLGGVLLAKNIQYF; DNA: TGTGCCACCCTCGGCGGGGTCCTTCTAGCCAAAAACATTCAGTACTTC
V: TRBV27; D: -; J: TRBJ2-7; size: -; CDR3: CASSPEQASYEQYF; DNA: TGTGCCAGCAGTCCGGAACAGGCCTCCTACGAGCAGTACTTC
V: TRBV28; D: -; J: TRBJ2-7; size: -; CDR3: CASSLPPAYEQYF; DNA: TGTGCCAGCAGTTTACCTCCTGCCTACGAGCAGTACTTC
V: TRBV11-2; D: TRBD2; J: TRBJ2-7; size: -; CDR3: CASSPAGGQGFTYEQYF; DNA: TGTGCCAGCAGCCCAGCGGGGGGGCAAGGGTTCACCTACGAGCAGTACTTC
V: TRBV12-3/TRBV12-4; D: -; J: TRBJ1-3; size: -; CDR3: CATDSSGNTIYF; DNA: TGTGCCACGGACAGCTCTGGAAACACCATATATTTT
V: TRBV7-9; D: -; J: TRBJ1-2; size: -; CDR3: CASSTVKGGSYGYTF; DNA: TGTGCCAGCAGCACTGTAAAGGGGGGCAGCTATGGCTACACCTTC
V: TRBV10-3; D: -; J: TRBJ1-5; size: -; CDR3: CAISDGSVEPQHF; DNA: TGTGCCATCAGTGATGGTTCGGTTGAGCCCCAGCATTTT
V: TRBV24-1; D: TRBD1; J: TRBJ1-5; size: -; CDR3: CATSDRGTGTRQPQHF; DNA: TGTGCCACCAGTGATCGCGGGACAGGGACTCGTCAGCCCCAGCATTTT
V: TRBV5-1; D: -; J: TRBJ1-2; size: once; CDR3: CASSFEGRNGYTF; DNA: TGCGCCAGCAGCTTTGAGGGAAGGAATGGCTACACCTTC
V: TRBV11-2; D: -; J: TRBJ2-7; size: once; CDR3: CASSFETPSSYEQYF; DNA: TGTGCCAGCAGCTTTGAGACCCCGAGCTCCTACGAGCAGTACTTC
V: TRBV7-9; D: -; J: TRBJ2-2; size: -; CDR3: CASILPRASNTGELFF; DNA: TGTGCCAGCATCCTACCGCGGGCCTCGAACACCGGGGAGCTGTTTTTT
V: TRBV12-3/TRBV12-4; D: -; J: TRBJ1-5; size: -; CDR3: CASSFGGSGQPQHF; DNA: TGTGCCAGCAGCTTCGGGGGCTCGGGCCAGCCCCAGCATTTT
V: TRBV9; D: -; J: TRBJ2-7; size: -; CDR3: CASSVRGVPYEQYF; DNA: TGTGCCAGCAGCGTCCGAGGGGTTCCCTACGAGCAGTACTTC